This T cell receptor beta chain was retrieved from a study of T cell repertoires in cytomegalovirus infection. At the level of the study: The authors relied on CMV epitopes, both recently identified HLA-C-restricted and well-studied HLA-B-restricted. Indicated by public TCR beta signatures were CMV infection and matching HLA type. Study results and limitations: Summed frequency of shared TCR beta families picked out CMV carriers who also had the relevant HLA. The ex vivo response was dominated by HLA-C-restricted CMV-specific TCR beta clonotypes.

Germline V gives CDR1 MNHEY, CDR2 SMNVEV (reference sequence). Unmatched junction bases numbered 6, after V lost 6 bases and J lost 7 bases. The CDR3 has 14 residues. TCRdb reprocessed the reads via MiXCR and lists one record per CDR3 protein. The profile covers more than 110,000 distinct CDR3 sequences, with more than 30% appearing a single time and around half taken by the ten largest. This clonotype was counted at least ten times. Its cognate antigen is unknown. This specimen was CD8+ T cells from cultured PBMCs, taken from culture after CMV antigen stimulation. V and J are TRBV27 and TRBJ1-4; 9 nucleotides agree with TRBD1. The source of this sequence is a human donor in good health (CMV status not recorded). Some clones in this sample may be carry-over from other donors' samples. The CDR3 sequence is CASRIQGAAEKLFF. The CDR3 DNA reads as TGTGCCAGCAGAATACAGGGGGCTGCTGAAAAACTGTTTTTT.